This entry describes one T cell receptor beta chain. Its antigen is unknown. Germline assignment: CDR1 SGHRS and CDR2 YFSETQ. V dropped 4 bases and J dropped 3 bases, with 14 bases sitting between them. The CDR3 runs to 15 residues. Both 60 Vbeta primers and 13 Jbeta primers went into the PCR. Assay: immunoSEQ multiplex PCR; the TCRdb copy retains only in-frame clones and omits some. The repertoire table contains about 88,000 clones. The sample comes from a study of cytomegalovirus exposure and HLA in healthy donors. Study-wide background: Tens of millions of unique TCR sequences came from HLA-typed donors in an early release. Regarding the study as a whole: With further analysis later on, most CMV-associated TCR beta chains appeared HLA-restricted. Rates of TCR association differed by HLA locus in a later analysis, with DRB1 highest and HLA-C lowest.

Sample: PBMCs. The chain recombines TRBV5-1 with TRBJ1-5; D may be TRBD1 (5 bases). The clonotype was recovered from a girl between 10 and 17 years old in good health and CMV-seropositive. The chain's CDR3 is CASSNEGHPNQPQHF. The DNA of the CDR3 is TGCGCCAGCAGCAATGAAGGACACCCCAATCAGCCCCAGCATTTT.